This passage covers 24 T cell receptor beta chains from one sample sequenced in a study of blood T cells in healthy people across ages. With a J-beta primer mix and a sample-barcoded 5' primer, a second PCR ran about 7 to 12 cycles. Each CDR3 protein gets one entry after TCRdb re-called the 5' RACE reads with MiXCR. The sample has around 1.5 million distinct CDR3 sequences; about 35% are singletons. The sample consisted of blood. Receptor source: a woman aged 25 to 39 in good health.

This clonotype was recorded a few times. The V and J genes are TRBV20-1 and TRBJ1-3; D possibly corresponds to TRBD1 (6 bases). This CDR3 spans 17 amino acids. V shed 3 bases and J shed 0 bases, with 18 bases lying between them. Germline assignment: CDR1 DFQATT and CDR2 SNEGSKA (reference sequence). Here the CDR3 DNA reads TGCAGTGCTAGCGAGATAGGAACAGGGATCTCTGGAAACACCATATATTTT. Its translation is CSASEIGTGISGNTIYF.

J is TRBJ2-1 and V is TRBV4-2; D unclear. Germline values: CDR1 LGHNA, CDR2 YNFKEQ. The CDR3 loop spans 13 amino acids. V was trimmed by 3 bases and J by 7 bases, leaving 10 bases between them. The CDR3 is CASSQRFRNEQFF. The DNA of the CDR3 is TGTGCCAGCAGCCAGCGATTTAGGAATGAGCAGTTCTTC.

This clonotype was counted between two and nine times. The chain links TRBV27 to TRBJ2-7; D is unclear. This CDR3 spans 14 amino acids. The ends were cut back, 2 bases at V and 2 bases at J, with 10 bases in the middle. Germline CDR1 MNHEY, CDR2 SMNVEV (reference sequence). The CDR3 sequence is CASSLRHPTYEQYF. The CDR3 DNA follows: TGTGCCAGCAGTTTACGACACCCTACCTACGAGCAGTACTTC.

The CDR3 protein is CASSYSDSYNEQFF. The CDR3 DNA is TGTGCCAGCAGTTACTCGGACAGCTACAATGAGCAGTTCTTC. The chain is built from TRBV6-5 and TRBJ2-1; TRBD1 might be the D (6 bases). Deletions cut 0 bases from V and 3 bases from J, with 6 bases between. The CDR3 consists of 14 residues. CDR1 and CDR2 (germline): MNHEY, SVGAGI.

J is TRBJ1-3 and V is TRBV11-2; D is uncertain. This CDR3 spans 13 amino acids. Germline CDR1 SGHAT, CDR2 FQNNGV. The V and J ends lost 5 bases and 7 bases respectively, with 12 bases between them. The CDR3 protein is CASSRGGVNTIYF. CDR3 DNA sequence: TGTGCCAGCAGCCGGGGTGGTGTTAACACCATATATTTT.

On this clonotype itself: With a much larger clone just one base away, this may be a read error. The chain uses TRBV13 and TRBJ2-4, with D tentatively TRBD2 (6 bases). The J call may be in error: the DNA end matches TRBJ2-7 better. The CDR3 is 14 amino acids. The germline V gene encodes CDR1 PRHDT and CDR2 FYEKMQ (reference sequence). The CDR3: CVSSAGRGTYEQYF. In DNA form, the CDR3 reads TGTGTCAGCTCCGCGGGACGCGGTACCTACGAGCAGTACTTC.

The genes are TRBV6-6 and TRBJ2-1; D is undetermined. Germline loops: CDR1 MNHNY, CDR2 SVGAGI (reference sequence). Trimming took off 6 bases at V and 0 bases at J, with 15 bases between the two ends. The CDR3 is made up of 16 amino acids. CDR3 in amino acids: CASSVGEAISYNEQFF. The CDR3 region has the DNA TGTGCCAGCAGCGTAGGTGAAGCGATCTCCTACAATGAGCAGTTCTTC.

In this sample, this clonotype turned up a few times. This chain connects TRBV28 to TRBJ1-5; no clear D gene. Germline V gives CDR1 MDHEN, CDR2 SYDVKM. V shed 6 bases and J shed 3 bases, with 12 bases lying between them. The CDR3 runs 14 residues. Here the CDR3 DNA reads TGTGCCAGCAGATCAGACGGAATCAATCAGCCCCAGCATTTT. Its translation: CASRSDGINQPQHF. Based on the CDR3 plus reference TRBV28 and TRBJ1-5, the full variable domain is DVKVTQSSRYLVKRTGEKVFLECVQDMDHENMFWYRQDPGLGLRLIYFSYDVKMKEKGDIPEGYSVSREKKERFSLILESASTNQTSMYLCASRSDGINQPQHFGDGTRLSIL.

A few counts support this clonotype. This chain links TRBV27 with TRBJ2-7; D unclear. Trimming stripped 5 bases from V and 2 bases from J, with 19 bases between. This CDR3 is built from 16 residues. Looked up from germline, CDR1 is MNHEY and CDR2 is SMNVEV (reference sequence). CDR3 protein: CASSPKILEKPYEQYF. CDR3 sequence (DNA): TGTGCCAGCAGTCCTAAAATTCTAGAAAAACCCTACGAGCAGTACTTC.

The chain joins TRBV28 to TRBJ1-2, with D maybe TRBD1 (6 bases). Germline CDR1 reads MDHEN; CDR2 reads SYDVKM. This CDR3 spans 12 amino acids. The ends were cut back, 4 bases at V and 8 bases at J, with 11 bases in the middle. The chain's CDR3 is CASSSFRGGYTF. The CDR3, as DNA: TGTGCCAGCAGTTCATTCAGGGGCGGCTACACCTTC.

The CDR3 is CASSWDREPETQYF. DNA for the CDR3: TGTGCCAGCAGTTGGGACAGGGAACCAGAGACCCAGTACTTC. The chain couples TRBV2 to TRBJ2-7; 9 bases are shared with TRBD1. With the DNA end fitting TRBJ2-5 better, the J assignment may be wrong. The CDR3 extends over 14 amino acids. Per germline, CDR1 SNHLY and CDR2 FYNNEI.

The rearrangement joins TRBV9 to TRBJ1-1; 8 bases fit TRBD1. Trimming took 7 bases from V and 5 from J; bases not matched to a gene: 10. This CDR3 is built from 14 residues. Germline V gene data show CDR1 as SGDLS and CDR2 as YYNGEE. CDR3 bases: TGTGCCAGCGGCGCGACAGGGGCGGGAACTGAAGCTTTCTTT. It is translated as CASGATGAGTEAFF. Drawing the rest from reference TRBV9 and TRBJ1-1, the complete variable domain is DSGVTQTPKHLITATGQRVTLRCSPRSGDLSVYWYQQSLDQGLQFLIQYYNGEERAKGNILERFSAQQFPDLHSELNLSSLELGDSALYFCASGATGAGTEAFFGQGTRLTVV.

This clonotype showed up just a few times. This chain connects TRBV9 to TRBJ2-5, with D possibly TRBD2 on 7 matching bases. This CDR3 region has 16 residues. From germline, CDR1 is SGDLS and CDR2 YYNGEE. V lost 0 bases to trimming and J lost 4 bases, with 16 bases between them. The DNA of the CDR3 is TGTGCCAGCAGCGTAGCGGGGGGCCTAAAAGGAGAGACCCAGTACTTC. Translation gives CASSVAGGLKGETQYF.

This clonotype was found many times. This sequence joins TRBV28 and TRBJ2-7; TRBD2 agrees at 8 bases. This CDR3 spans 14 amino acids. V gave up 4 bases and J gave up 4 bases; unmatched junction bases: 6. Germline CDR1 MDHEN, CDR2 SYDVKM. CDR3 sequence reads: CASSSAGGIYEQYF. DNA for the CDR3: TGTGCCAGCAGTTCCGCGGGGGGAATTTACGAGCAGTACTTC.

This clonotype occurred a few times. This chain joins TRBV18 and TRBJ2-1, with D perhaps TRBD1 or TRBD2 (5 bases each). CDR3 length: 14 residues. The ends were cut back, 4 bases at V and 6 bases at J, with 13 bases in the middle. From germline, CDR1 is KGHSH and CDR2 LQKENI. The CDR3 DNA is TGTGCCAGCTCACGTCGGGACGCATTCAATGAGCAGTTCTTC. Amino acid sequence: CASSRRDAFNEQFF.

As to this clonotype: One base away lies a much larger clone, so this may be a sequencing read error. The gene calls are TRBV27 and TRBJ2-5, with D possibly matching TRBD2 (5 bases). Per the germline V gene, CDR1 is MNHEY and CDR2 is SMNVEV (reference sequence). The CDR3 has 11 amino acids. CDR3 amino acids: CASMLGETKYF. CDR3 bases: TGTGCCAGCATGCTGGGAGAGACCAAGTACTTC.

The rearrangement uses TRBV10-3 and TRBJ2-1; D is unclear. The CDR3 contains 13 residues. V lost 3 bases, J lost 3 bases, and 6 bases lay in between. From germline, CDR1 is ENHRY and CDR2 SYGVKD. DNA of the CDR3: TGTGCCATCAGTGAACAGAACTACAATGAGCAGTTCTTC. It encodes CAISEQNYNEQFF.

CDR3 amino acids: CASSSLLPGLAGTNEQFF. The CDR3 bases are TGTGCCAGCAGTTCCCTCCTTCCGGGACTAGCGGGTACCAATGAGCAGTTCTTC. The V gene is TRBV6-2 or TRBV6-3, the J gene TRBJ2-1; 12 nucleotides match TRBD2. V was pared by 4 bases and J by 6 bases, with 13 bases of the junction left unmatched. Germline V gene data show CDR1 as MNHEY and CDR2 as SVGEGT. CDR3 size: 18 residues.

The chain is built from TRBV5-1 and TRBJ2-7; TRBD2 is a possible D gene (5 bases). Per germline, CDR1 SGHRS and CDR2 YFSETQ. Between the trimmed V and J ends, which lost 3 bases and 2 bases, there was a span of 9 bases. CDR3 size: 13 residues. CDR3 region: CASSSDFAYEQYF. The CDR3 coding sequence is TGCGCCAGCAGCTCGGACTTTGCCTACGAGCAGTACTTC.

In its sample, this clonotype was seen a few times. The rearrangement uses TRBV20-1 and TRBJ1-2, with D uncertain. With 5 bases removed from V and 5 bases from J, the gap between germline ends came to 18 bases. Germline-derived CDR1 and CDR2 are DFQATT and SNEGSKA (reference sequence). There are 14 residues in the CDR3. CDR3 residues: CSASRPAPTYGYTF. CDR3 sequence (DNA): TGCAGTGCTTCCCGACCGGCACCTACTTATGGCTACACCTTC.

V usage is TRBV5-1 and J usage is TRBJ2-5; tentatively, D is TRBD1 or TRBD2 (5 bases each). The V end lost 0 bases, the J end lost 11 bases, and 23 bases lay between the germline ends. Per germline, CDR1 SGHRS and CDR2 YFSETQ. The CDR3 contains 16 residues. The CDR3 loop reads CASSLGGLQALREQYF. The CDR3, as DNA: TGCGCCAGCAGCTTGGGGGGGTTACAGGCGCTGAGGGAGCAGTACTTC.

V gene TRBV28 combines with J gene TRBJ2-5; 7 nucleotides agree with TRBD2. Germline V gene lookup returns CDR1 MDHEN and CDR2 SYDVKM. V lost 5 bases, J lost 5 bases, and 5 bases stayed unmatched. CDR3 length equals 13 residues. CDR3 sequence: CASSGLVVETQYF. The CDR3, as DNA: TGTGCCAGCAGTGGACTAGTTGTTGAGACCCAGTACTTC.

This clonotype was picked up a small number of times. This chain joins TRBV11-1 and TRBJ2-3; no reliable D call. Trimming removed 2 bases from V and 7 bases from J, with 7 bases in between. CDR1 is SGHAT, CDR2 FQDESV, per germline (reference sequence). There are 12 residues in the CDR3. CDR3 sequence (DNA): TGTGCCAGCAGCTTACGTTTGAATACGCAGTATTTT. Its protein product is CASSLRLNTQYF.

The chain recombines TRBV3-1 with TRBJ2-1, with unresolved D. Germline assignment: CDR1 LGHDT and CDR2 YNNKEL (reference sequence). Between the trimmed V and J ends, which lost 4 bases and 4 bases, there was a span of 11 bases. The CDR3 spans 14 residues. Here the CDR3 reads CASSPLGPYNEQFF. In nucleotides, the CDR3 is TGTGCCAGCAGCCCTTTGGGCCCATACAATGAGCAGTTCTTC.